This is a list of T cell receptor beta chains from one sample in a study of cytomegalovirus exposure and HLA in healthy donors. Assay: immunoSEQ multiplex PCR; the TCRdb copy retains only in-frame clones and omits some. Of 130,000 or so clones in the sample, over 75% were seen once. The source material was PBMCs. The source is a man in his forties in good health and CMV-seronegative. The CDR3 runs from the conserved cysteine through the conserved F or W. A D gene is named only where the DNA matches it firmly. Clone size, where shown, is once, few, many, or a class for clones that have expanded.

d_gene | j_gene | v_gene | abundance | CDR3nt | CDR3aa
. | TRBJ1-3 | TRBV9 | . | TGTGCCAGCAGCGGCACAGGCTCTGGAAACACCATATATTTT | CASSGTGSGNTIYF
TRBD1 | TRBJ1-2 | TRBV19 | . | TGTGCCAGTAGTAAAATTGCAGGGGGCTCTTGGGGCTACACCTTC | CASSKIAGGSWGYTF
. | TRBJ2-7 | TRBV15 | once | TGTGCCACCAGCAACGGGAATCCCTACGAGCAGTACTTC | CATSNGNPYEQYF
. | TRBJ2-1 | TRBV25-1 | . | TGTGCCAGCAGTGAAAGTAGCTGGAATGAGCAGTTCTTC | CASSESSWNEQFF
TRBD1 | TRBJ2-3 | TRBV28 | . | TGTGCCAGCACACCTCCTCCGGGACAGGGGACCCCTCGGTCCACAGATACGCAGTATTTT | CASTPPPGQGTPRSTDTQYF
. | TRBJ1-1 | TRBV6-5 | . | TGTGCCAGCACCCCGCCGGGTTGGCCTGAAGCTTTCTTT | CASTPPGWPEAFF
TRBD1 | TRBJ1-4 | TRBV9 | . | TGTGCCAGCAGCGTAGGTAGTACAGGGGTGGCTAATGAAAAACTGTTTTTT | CASSVGSTGVANEKLFF
. | TRBJ2-3 | TRBV6-1 | once | TGTGCCAGCAGGTACAGGGGACTTACCACAGATACGCAGTATTTT | CASRYRGLTTDTQYF
TRBD2 | TRBJ2-7 | TRBV4-3 | few | TGCGCCAGCAGCCAAGACCTACTAGCGGACCTTCTTGAGCAGTACTTC | CASSQDLLADLLEQYF
. | TRBJ1-1 | TRBV5-4 | once | TGTGCCAGCAGCTTGGGAGGCGGGGTTCCTATGAACACTGAAGCTTTCTTT | CASSLGGGVPMNTEAFF
. | TRBJ1-3 | TRBV4-3 | . | TGCGCCAGCAGCCAAGATATCGGAAACACCATATATTTT | CASSQDIGNTIYF
TRBD1 | TRBJ2-1 | TRBV7-3 | . | TGTGCCAGCAGCTCAAAGGCCGGGACAGGCTACAATGAGCAGTTCTTC | CASSSKAGTGYNEQFF
TRBD2 | TRBJ2-1 | TRBV5-8 | . | TGTGCCAGCAGCTTGGTCCCGGGAGGGCCTCTCCACAATGAGCAGTTCTTC | CASSLVPGGPLHNEQFF
. | TRBJ2-2 | TRBV6-1 | . | TGTGCCAGCAGTAACTACGGGGAGCTGTTTTTT | CASSNYGELFF
. | TRBJ1-6 | TRBV7-9 | . | TGTGCCAGCAGCTTGGCCGCGGGACCCCTCCACTTT | CASSLAAGPLHF
TRBD2 | TRBJ2-3 | TRBV11-3 | . | TGTGCCAGCAGCTTGGGGGGGGATACGCAGTATTTT | CASSLGGDTQYF
. | TRBJ1-1 | TRBV6-5 | . | TGTGCCAGCAGTTACTCCGCGGGTTTGGACACTGAAGCTTTCTTT | CASSYSAGLDTEAFF
TRBD1 | TRBJ2-1 | TRBV7-2 | few | TGTGCCAGCAGCTCCAGTGGCCGGGACAGGATCGCTGAGCAGTTCTTC | CASSSSGRDRIAEQFF
. | TRBJ2-7 | TRBV7-9 | . | TGTGCCAGCAGCACAGGCCTCTACGAGCAGTACTTC | CASSTGLYEQYF
. | TRBJ2-1 | TRBV5-5 | . | TGTGCCACCTTGGGGGCTCCCCGCTCCTACAATGAGCAGTTCTTC | CATLGAPRSYNEQFF
. | TRBJ2-1 | TRBV9 | . | TGTGCCAGCAGCACCACAGGGAGCTCCTACAATGAGCAGTTCTTC | CASSTTGSSYNEQFF
TRBD2 | TRBJ2-1 | TRBV27 | . | TGTGCCAGCAGTTCCTGGACTAGCGGGAACTACAATGAGCAGTTCTTC | CASSSWTSGNYNEQFF
. | TRBJ1-6 | TRBV30 | . | TGTGCCTGGAGTGTACGGCAGGGGCGGTCACCCCTCCACTTT | CAWSVRQGRSPLHF
. | TRBJ2-1 | TRBV13 | . | TGTGCCAGCGTAAGGAGTCTCCCGACTAGACGGTCCGCGGGTGAGCAGTTCTTC | CASVRSLPTRRSAGEQFF
. | TRBJ2-5 | TRBV5-1 | . | TGCGCCAGCAGGGGCAGCCCGAATCAAGAGACCCAGTACTTC | CASRGSPNQETQYF
TRBD1 | TRBJ2-2 | TRBV9 | . | TGTGCCAGCAGCGGCGGGACAGGTTCCGGGGAGCTGTTTTTT | CASSGGTGSGELFF
. | TRBJ2-5 | TRBV6-5 | . | TGTGCCAGCAGTTACAGCAGGGCCGGGGAGACCCAGTACTTC | CASSYSRAGETQYF
TRBD1 | TRBJ2-2 | TRBV28 | . | TGTGCCAGCAGTCTCCTGGGACAGGGTCTTACCGGGGAGCTGTTTTTT | CASSLLGQGLTGELFF
TRBD2 | TRBJ2-1 | TRBV7-8 | once | TGTGCCAGCAGCTTAGCGAGGCTAGCGGGATCCTACAATGAGCAGTTCTTC | CASSLARLAGSYNEQFF
TRBD2 | TRBJ2-1 | TRBV4-3 | . | TGCGCCAGCAGCCAAGATTCCCTCGGACTAGCGGGGAATGAGCAGTTCTTC | CASSQDSLGLAGNEQFF
. | TRBJ1-1 | TRBV7-2 | . | TGTGCCAGCAGCTTAGCGTCGGGAGGGCTGAACACTGAAGCTTTCTTT | CASSLASGGLNTEAFF
TRBD1 | TRBJ1-2 | TRBV16 | . | TGTGCCAGCAGCCGAAGGGACAGCCGAAACTATGGCTACACCTTC | CASSRRDSRNYGYTF
. | TRBJ2-1 | TRBV18 | . | TGTGCCGGCTCACCCACGACTGATAACAATGAGCAGTTCTTC | CAGSPTTDNNEQFF
. | TRBJ2-2 | TRBV19 | . | TGTGCCAGTAGTATCCGGGGGAACACCGGGGAGCTGTTTTTT | CASSIRGNTGELFF
TRBD1 | TRBJ1-4 | TRBV5-6 | . | TGTGCAAGCAGAAGACAGCATACAGGGGGTCCAACTAATGAAAAACTGTTTTTT | CASRRQHTGGPTNEKLFF
TRBD1 | TRBJ2-1 | TRBV27 | . | TGTGCCAGCACCCCAGGGACAGGGACCTACAATGAGCAGTTCTTC | CASTPGTGTYNEQFF
TRBD2 | TRBJ2-3 | TRBV27 | . | TGTGCCAGCAGTTTATCTCGGGGGGTTAATACGCAGTATTTT | CASSLSRGVNTQYF
. | TRBJ2-7 | TRBV4-3 | few | TGCGCCAGCAGCCAAGATAGGGCGGGCTACGAGCAGTACTTC | CASSQDRAGYEQYF
. | TRBJ1-3 | TRBV28 | once | TGTGCCAGCAGTTTTTGGGGACTGGGAACGTCTGGAAACACCATATATTTT | CASSFWGLGTSGNTIYF
. | TRBJ1-5 | TRBV6-1 | . | TGTGCCAGCAGTGAAGCGCAGGGTCAGCCCCAGCATTTT | CASSEAQGQPQHF
. | TRBJ1-5 | TRBV2 | . | TGTGCCAGCAGTGAGTTGGGGCCAAGCAATCGGCCCCAGCATTTT | CASSELGPSNRPQHF
TRBD1 | TRBJ2-3 | TRBV7-2 | . | TGTGCCAGCAGCTTGGGCGGGACAGGAAGCACAGATACGCAGTATTTT | CASSLGGTGSTDTQYF
TRBD2 | TRBJ2-3 | TRBV5-1 | . | TGCGCCAGCAGCTTGGTGGCTAGCGGGGGGACAGATACGCAGTATTTT | CASSLVASGGTDTQYF
. | TRBJ2-7 | TRBV5-6 | few | TGTGCCAGCAGCTTGATGGGCGTCGAGCAGTACTTC | CASSLMGVEQYF
. | TRBJ1-3 | TRBV18 | once | TGTGCCAGCTCACCAGTCCAGGCGCTCCCTGGAAACACCATATATTTT | CASSPVQALPGNTIYF
TRBD2 | TRBJ2-1 | TRBV28 | . | TGTGCCAGCAGTGGGACTAGCGGAGGCAATGAGCAGTTCTTC | CASSGTSGGNEQFF
TRBD2 | TRBJ2-7 | TRBV7-2 | . | TGTGCCAGCAGCTTAGCGACTAGCGGGAGGCGGCGAGGGACCTACGAGCAGTACTTC | CASSLATSGRRRGTYEQYF
TRBD1 | TRBJ2-1 | TRBV7-2 | . | TGTGCCAGCAGCCAACGACAGGGGGCGCGTGAGCAGTTCTTC | CASSQRQGAREQFF
TRBD2 | TRBJ2-7 | TRBV2 | once | TGTGCCAGCAGTGTGGGGGGGGAGCAGTACTTC | CASSVGGEQYF
. | TRBJ2-1 | TRBV7-9 | . | TGTGCCAGCAGCTTATTACTAGTTAATGAGCAGTTCTTC | CASSLLLVNEQFF
. | TRBJ2-2 | TRBV11-2 | . | TGTGCCAGCAGCTTGTCACAGGGCAACACCGGGGAGCTGTTTTTT | CASSLSQGNTGELFF
. | TRBJ2-3 | TRBV5-6 | . | TGTGCCAGCAGCTTGTACAGAGATACGCAGTATTTT | CASSLYRDTQYF
TRBD2 | TRBJ2-1 | TRBV2 | . | TGTGCCAGCCCGGGACTAGCGGGAGGGTATGAGCAGTTCTTC | CASPGLAGGYEQFF